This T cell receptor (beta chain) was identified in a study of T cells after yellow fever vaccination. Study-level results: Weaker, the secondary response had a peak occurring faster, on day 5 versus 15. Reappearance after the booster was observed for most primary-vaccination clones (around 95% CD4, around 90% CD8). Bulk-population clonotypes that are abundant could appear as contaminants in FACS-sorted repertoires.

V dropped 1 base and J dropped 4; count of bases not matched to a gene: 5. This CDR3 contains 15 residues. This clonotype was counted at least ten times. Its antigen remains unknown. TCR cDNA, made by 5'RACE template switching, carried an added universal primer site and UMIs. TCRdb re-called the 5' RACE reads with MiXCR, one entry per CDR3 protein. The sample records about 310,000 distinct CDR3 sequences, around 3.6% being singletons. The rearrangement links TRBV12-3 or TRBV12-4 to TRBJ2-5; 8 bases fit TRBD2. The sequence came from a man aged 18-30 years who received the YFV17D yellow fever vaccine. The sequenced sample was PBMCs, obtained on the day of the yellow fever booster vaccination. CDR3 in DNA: TGTGCCAGCAGTTTAGAACTAGCGGCGGTAGAGACCCAGTACTTC. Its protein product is CASSLELAAVETQYF.